This T cell receptor beta chain was captured by sequencing in a study of control samples from healthy donors and cancer patients. This CDR3 contains 15 residues. The V end lost 6 bases, the J end lost 7 bases, and 19 bases lay between the germline ends. Per germline, CDR1 MNHEY and CDR2 SVGAGI. Using immunoSEQ multiplex PCR, the repertoire was profiled, and TCRdb retains in-frame clones only, with some absent. Among about 79,000 clones listed, approximately 94% were seen once. The V gene is TRBV6-5, the J gene TRBJ1-5; D uncertain. What was sequenced was PBMCs. This TCR was sampled from a woman aged 35 to 49 with lung cancer. The CDR3 loop reads CASRFRGETTQPQHF. The DNA of the CDR3 is TGTGCCAGCAGGTTTCGGGGTGAGACGACACAGCCCCAGCATTTT.